This entry features one T cell receptor beta chain sequence. Antigen specificity is unknown. This record belongs to a study of T cell repertoires in cytomegalovirus infection. Looking at the study overall: From public TCR beta signatures came an indication of both CMV infection and matching HLA type.

Via MiXCR, TCRdb re-called the reads, giving one row per CDR3 protein. Of roughly 990,000 distinct CDR3 sequences listed, approximately 32% were seen once; the top ten hold over 10%. Findings of the study overall: Dominating the ex vivo response were TCR beta clonotypes that were CMV-specific and HLA-C-restricted. The study identified carriers of CMV plus the relevant HLA from cumulative public TCR beta family frequency.

The CDR3 loop spans 14 amino acids. Per germline, CDR1 MNHNS and CDR2 SASEGT. J lost 3 bases, V lost 3 bases, and 4 bases had no gene match. The chain combines TRBV6-1 with TRBJ2-7; 8 bases line up with TRBD2. The receptor was derived from a human donor in good health (CMV status not recorded). Some clones in this sample may be carry-over from other donors' samples. This specimen consisted of cultured CD8+ T cells from PBMCs, obtained from culture after CMV antigen stimulation. The CDR3 reads CASSDLGGGYEQYF. The CDR3 bases are TGTGCCAGCAGTGATCTCGGGGGGGGCTACGAGCAGTACTTC.